This T cell receptor beta chain was profiled in a study of blood T cell repertoires in COVID-19. The overall study: Spain, Italy and the United States supplied samples that represented acute and convalescent COVID-19. The analysed material was cDNA or gDNA that came from T cells, B-cell-depleted T cells, or PBMCs.

This CDR3 contains 15 residues. Trimming shortened V by 4 bases and J by 2 bases, and 14 bases separated the two germline ends. Germline V gene data show CDR1 as MNHEY and CDR2 as SVGAGI. In the original analysis: How many nucleated cells were present was estimated from reference gene primer amplification. Some clones are missing from TCRdb's copy, which holds only in-frame ones; the method was immunoSEQ multiplex PCR. V, J and clone size reflect that table, while D and trimming were determined from the DNA. The table lists tens of thousands of clones, approximately 85% of them singletons. Input material: peripheral blood. The rearrangement joins TRBV6-5 to TRBJ2-5, with a possible D match to TRBD2 (6 bases). This clonotype originated in a man older than 75 with acute or convalescent COVID-19. CDR3 sequence (DNA): TGTGCCAGCAGTTTTATGGGGACTCCTCAAGAGACCCAGTACTTC. This sequence encodes CASSFMGTPQETQYF.